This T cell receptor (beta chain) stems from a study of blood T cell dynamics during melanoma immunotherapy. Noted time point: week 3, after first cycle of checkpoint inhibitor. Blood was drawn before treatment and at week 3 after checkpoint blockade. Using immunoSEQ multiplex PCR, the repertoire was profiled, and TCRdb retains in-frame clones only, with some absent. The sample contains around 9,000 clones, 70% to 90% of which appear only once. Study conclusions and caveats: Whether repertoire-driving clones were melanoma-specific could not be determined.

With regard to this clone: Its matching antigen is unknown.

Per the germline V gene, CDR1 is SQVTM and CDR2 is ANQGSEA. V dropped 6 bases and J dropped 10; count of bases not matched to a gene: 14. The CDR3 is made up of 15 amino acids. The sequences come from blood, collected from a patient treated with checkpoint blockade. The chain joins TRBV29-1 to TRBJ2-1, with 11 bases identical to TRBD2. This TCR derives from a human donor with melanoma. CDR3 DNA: TGCAGCGTCGACCAGGGACTAGCGGCTCCTCGGGAGCAGTTCTTC. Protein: CSVDQGLAAPREQFF.